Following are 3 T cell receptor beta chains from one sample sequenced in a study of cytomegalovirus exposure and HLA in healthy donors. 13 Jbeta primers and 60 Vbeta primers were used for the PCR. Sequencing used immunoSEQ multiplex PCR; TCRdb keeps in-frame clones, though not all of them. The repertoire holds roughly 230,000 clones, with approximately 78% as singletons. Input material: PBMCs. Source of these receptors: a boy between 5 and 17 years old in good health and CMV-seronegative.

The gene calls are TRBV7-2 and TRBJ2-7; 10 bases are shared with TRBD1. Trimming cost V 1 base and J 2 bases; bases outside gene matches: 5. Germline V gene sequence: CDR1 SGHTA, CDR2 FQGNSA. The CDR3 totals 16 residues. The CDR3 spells CASSLVGGTGAYEQYF. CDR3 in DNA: TGTGCCAGCAGCTTAGTGGGTGGGACAGGGGCCTACGAGCAGTACTTC.

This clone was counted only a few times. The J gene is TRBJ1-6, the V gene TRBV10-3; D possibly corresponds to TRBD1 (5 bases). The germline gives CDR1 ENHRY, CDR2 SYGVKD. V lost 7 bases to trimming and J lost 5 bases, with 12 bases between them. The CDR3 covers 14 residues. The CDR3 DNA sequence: TGTGCCATCAACCCCGACAGAGATAATTCACCCCTCCACTTT. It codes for CAINPDRDNSPLHF.

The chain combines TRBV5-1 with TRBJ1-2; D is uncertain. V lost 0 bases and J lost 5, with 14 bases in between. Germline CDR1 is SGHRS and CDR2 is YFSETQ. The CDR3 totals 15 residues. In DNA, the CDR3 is TGCGCCAGCAGCTTGGCCGAGGGCTCCGGGTATGGCTACACCTTC. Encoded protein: CASSLAEGSGYGYTF.